The rows below give T cell receptor beta chains drawn from one sample of a study of cytomegalovirus exposure and HLA in healthy donors. TCRdb's copy holds only in-frame clones and misses some; the assay was immunoSEQ multiplex PCR. The sample yields about 200,000 clones, around 78% seen once. Sequencing input: PBMCs. All receptors come from a woman aged 25 to 39 in good health and CMV-seropositive. Each CDR3 is given with its conserved first and last residue. The D gene is left open where the match is weak. Clone size is not always given. Where it is, it says once, few, many or a class for expanded clones.

TRBJ1-2,NA,TRBV19,NA,CASRWRYGYTF,TGTGCCAGTAGGTGGCGGTATGGCTACACCTTC
TRBJ2-1,TRBD2,TRBV19,NA,CASSITGTSNEQFF,TGTGCCAGTAGTATAACCGGGACTAGCAATGAGCAGTTCTTC
TRBJ2-7,NA,TRBV27,NA,CASSLLGGGLSYEQYF,TGTGCCAGCAGTTTATTGGGGGGGGGCCTATCCTACGAGCAGTACTTC
TRBJ2-1,TRBD1,TRBV9,NA,CASSVGGQQINEQFF,TGTGCCAGCAGCGTAGGGGGACAGCAAATAAATGAGCAGTTCTTC
TRBJ2-4,NA,TRBV11-1,NA,CASSQGVVNIQYF,TGTGCCAGCAGTCAGGGTGTGGTAAACATTCAGTACTTC
TRBJ2-5,TRBD2,TRBV2,NA,CASKRRESQETQYF,TGTGCCAGCAAGCGGCGGGAGAGTCAAGAGACCCAGTACTTC
TRBJ2-3,NA,TRBV27,NA,CASSFQGGYTDTQYF,TGTGCCAGCAGTTTCCAAGGGGGATACACAGATACGCAGTATTTT
TRBJ2-1,TRBD1,TRBV19,once,CASSTESGSGTGRNEQFF,TGTGCCAGTAGTACAGAGTCCGGATCCGGGACAGGTCGTAATGAGCAGTTCTTC
TRBJ2-3,TRBD1,TRBV7-2,once,CASSPTDTGGTDTQYF,TGTGCCAGCAGCCCGACAGATACAGGGGGCACAGATACGCAGTATTTT
TRBJ2-1,NA,TRBV6-4,NA,CASSPLGGAIDDEQFF,TGTGCCAGCAGTCCACTAGGGGGGGCGATCGACGATGAGCAGTTCTTC
TRBJ2-5,TRBD2,TRBV11-2,once,CASKAGGTETQYF,TGTGCCAGCAAAGCGGGGGGCACGGAGACCCAGTACTTC
TRBJ2-7,NA,TRBV11-3,NA,CASSLGGTEFFYEQYF,TGTGCCAGCAGCTTAGGCGGGACCGAGTTCTTTTACGAGCAGTACTTC
TRBJ2-1,TRBD1,TRBV6-1,NA,CASSLTGEAYNEQFF,TGTGCCAGCAGCCTTACAGGGGAAGCCTACAATGAGCAGTTCTTC
TRBJ2-3,TRBD2,TRBV7-9,NA,CASSLVASGGMDTQYF,TGTGCCAGCAGCTTAGTCGCTAGCGGGGGTATGGATACGCAGTATTTT